The rows below give T cell receptor beta chains drawn from one sample of a study of vaccination and CD4 T cells after COVID-19. These TCRs' antigens remain unknown. Each CDR3 protein gets one entry after TCRdb re-called the PCR reads with MiXCR. The table records roughly 16,000 distinct CDR3 sequences, 43% of them present only once. The source was CD4+ T cells from blood, cultured in vitro, collected before SARS-CoV-2 vaccination. The receptors were sampled from a human donor who had recovered from COVID-19. CDR3s include the opening cysteine and the closing phenylalanine or tryptophan. A D gene is named only where the DNA matches it firmly. For some rows the clone size is stated as once, few or many, or as a class when expanded; others skip it.

.	TRBJ1-5	.	TRBV30	CAWSPGHLNQPQHF	TGTGCCTGGAGTCCGGGACATTTAAATCAGCCCCAGCATTTT
.	TRBJ2-2	.	TRBV6-2/TRBV6-3	CASNAIGGVTGELFF	TGTGCCAGCAATGCCATAGGAGGGGTCACCGGGGAGCTGTTTTTT
few	TRBJ1-4	TRBD1	TRBV12-3/TRBV12-4	CASTRDSRREKLFF	TGTGCCAGCACCCGGGACAGCCGACGGGAAAAACTGTTTTTT
.	TRBJ2-7	TRBD1	TRBV6-1	CASSPADREAEQYF	TGTGCCAGCAGTCCCGCGGACAGGGAGGCCGAGCAGTACTTC
few	TRBJ1-1	.	TRBV20-1	CSASMNTEAFF	TGCAGTGCTAGTATGAACACTGAAGCTTTCTTT
.	TRBJ1-2	.	TRBV10-3	CAISEVAGELSSGYTF	TGTGCCATCAGTGAGGTGGCGGGGGAACTATCTAGTGGCTACACCTTC
.	TRBJ2-1	TRBD2	TRBV24-1	CATSDTTSGRAISNEQFF	TGTGCCACCAGTGATACGACTAGCGGGAGGGCCATCAGCAATGAGCAGTTCTTC
.	TRBJ1-2	.	TRBV20-1	CSARETGPRYTF	TGCAGTGCCAGAGAGACGGGTCCGCGCTACACCTTC
.	TRBJ2-5	.	TRBV19	CASSMVGGTQETQYF	TGTGCCAGTAGTATGGTGGGTGGGACCCAAGAGACCCAGTACTTC
.	TRBJ2-3	.	TRBV29-1	CSVEWRGTDTQYF	TGCAGCGTTGAATGGCGGGGCACAGATACGCAGTATTTT
few	TRBJ1-6	.	TRBV6-5	CASSYALGGVGFYNSPLHF	TGTGCCAGCAGTTACGCACTGGGGGGGGTCGGATTCTATAATTCACCCCTCCACTTT
few	TRBJ1-5	.	TRBV4-3	CASSQDSGDQPQHF	TGCGCCAGCAGCCAAGATTCCGGAGATCAGCCCCAGCATTTT
.	TRBJ1-1	.	TRBV29-1	CSVEGGRGYTEAFF	TGCAGCGTTGAAGGGGGGCGGGGTTACACTGAAGCTTTCTTT
.	TRBJ2-3	TRBD1	TRBV7-8	CASSRRDSRTDTQYF	TGTGCCAGCAGCCGCCGGGACAGTCGCACAGATACGCAGTATTTT
few	TRBJ2-7	TRBD2	TRBV6-2/TRBV6-3	CASSYLAGASYEQYF	TGTGCCAGCAGTTATCTAGCGGGAGCCTCCTACGAGCAGTACTTC
.	TRBJ2-1	.	TRBV27	CASSLGSGAGNEQFF	TGTGCCAGCAGTTTGGGGAGTGGAGCGGGCAATGAGCAGTTCTTC
.	TRBJ2-5	TRBD1	TRBV5-4	CASSPGTGGFQETQYF	TGTGCCAGCAGCCCTGGGACAGGGGGCTTCCAAGAGACCCAGTACTTC
.	TRBJ2-3	.	TRBV5-1	CASSLGQEDTQYF	TGCGCCAGCAGCTTGGGCCAAGAAGATACGCAGTATTTT
few	TRBJ2-5	.	TRBV27	CASGRRFGETQYF	TGTGCCAGCGGCCGGAGATTCGGGGAGACCCAGTACTTC
.	TRBJ2-7	.	TRBV5-4	CASSLDSTHYEQYF	TGTGCCAGCAGCTTGGACAGTACACACTACGAGCAGTACTTC
.	TRBJ2-7	.	TRBV28	CASSLVTSEQYF	TGTGCCAGCAGTTTAGTAACCTCCGAGCAGTACTTC
.	TRBJ1-5	.	TRBV5-8	CASSLDGGLGSINQPQHF	TGTGCCAGCAGCTTGGACGGGGGCCTCGGGTCAATAAATCAGCCCCAGCATTTT
.	TRBJ1-5	TRBD1	TRBV12-3/TRBV12-4	CASSLARDRGNQPQHF	TGTGCCAGCAGTTTAGCGCGGGACAGGGGCAATCAGCCCCAGCATTTT
.	TRBJ1-3	TRBD1	TRBV20-1	CSAPRGGGQGNTIYF	TGCAGTGCGCCTCGAGGAGGGGGCCAAGGAAACACCATATATTTT
few	TRBJ1-1	.	TRBV7-2	CASSLGSNTEAFF	TGTGCCAGCAGCTTAGGGTCCAACACTGAAGCTTTCTTT
medium-sized	TRBJ1-2	.	TRBV30	CAWSPGANYGYTF	TGTGCCTGGAGCCCGGGGGCAAACTATGGCTACACCTTC
.	TRBJ1-2	.	TRBV7-9	CASSLLPQGTANYGYTF	TGTGCCAGCAGCTTGCTTCCCCAGGGGACCGCTAACTATGGCTACACCTTC
few	TRBJ2-5	TRBD1	TRBV6-2/TRBV6-3	CASSTLTGGKETQYF	TGTGCCAGCAGTACGTTGACAGGGGGTAAAGAGACCCAGTACTTC
.	TRBJ2-7	TRBD2	TRBV7-3	CASSSSGDASVQYF	TGTGCCAGCAGCTCTAGCGGGGATGCGTCCGTGCAGTACTTC
.	TRBJ2-2	TRBD2	TRBV20-1	CGTSGGRPTGELFF	TGCGGGACTAGCGGGGGACGCCCAACCGGGGAGCTGTTTTTT
.	TRBJ2-5	TRBD2	TRBV20-1	CSASGGLAGIQETQYF	TGCAGTGCTAGTGGCGGACTAGCGGGAATCCAAGAGACCCAGTACTTC
.	TRBJ1-5	.	TRBV19	CASSILGRINQPQHF	TGTGCCAGTAGTATATTAGGCAGGATTAATCAGCCCCAGCATTTT
.	TRBJ2-5	TRBD2	TRBV27	CASSLTSGRLQETQYF	TGTGCCAGCAGTCTGACTAGCGGGAGGCTCCAAGAGACCCAGTACTTC
.	TRBJ1-2	.	TRBV6-2/TRBV6-3	CASSYSGRNYGYTF	TGTGCCAGCAGTTACTCGGGCAGGAACTATGGCTACACCTTC
.	TRBJ1-6	.	TRBV11-2	CASSPTGTTNSPLHF	TGTGCCAGCAGCCCGACCGGGACAACAAATTCACCCCTCCACTTT
.	TRBJ1-5	.	TRBV28	CASSSYRGAASNQPQHF	TGTGCCAGCAGTTCCTATCGAGGGGCCGCTAGCAATCAGCCCCAGCATTTT
.	TRBJ2-3	.	TRBV7-9	CASSPPRTVPSTDTQYF	TGTGCCAGCAGCCCACCCCGGACTGTACCTAGCACAGATACGCAGTATTTT
.	TRBJ2-1	TRBD2	TRBV7-9	CASSLTGGPVDEQFF	TGTGCCAGCAGCCTCACGGGAGGCCCGGTCGATGAGCAGTTCTTC
.	TRBJ1-2	TRBD1	TRBV12-5	CASGLTPDRALNYGYTF	TGTGCTAGTGGTTTGACCCCCGACAGGGCCCTTAACTATGGCTACACCTTC
.	TRBJ2-7	TRBD1	TRBV7-2	CASSLSGQAYEQYF	TGTGCCAGCAGCTTGTCCGGACAGGCCTACGAGCAGTACTTC
.	TRBJ2-1	.	TRBV25-1	CASSDGWTNEQFF	TGTGCCAGCAGTGATGGTTGGACGAATGAGCAGTTCTTC
.	TRBJ1-2	.	TRBV6-5	CASSYPQGAGNYGYTF	TGTGCCAGCAGTTACCCCCAAGGCGCGGGTAACTATGGCTACACCTTC
.	TRBJ1-1	TRBD1	TRBV5-1	CASSWGPTGGGTEAFF	TGCGCCAGCAGCTGGGGTCCGACAGGGGGCGGCACTGAAGCTTTCTTT
.	TRBJ2-5	.	TRBV7-8	CASSLGTGKVETQYF	TGTGCCAGCAGCTTAGGTACAGGGAAAGTGGAGACCCAGTACTTC